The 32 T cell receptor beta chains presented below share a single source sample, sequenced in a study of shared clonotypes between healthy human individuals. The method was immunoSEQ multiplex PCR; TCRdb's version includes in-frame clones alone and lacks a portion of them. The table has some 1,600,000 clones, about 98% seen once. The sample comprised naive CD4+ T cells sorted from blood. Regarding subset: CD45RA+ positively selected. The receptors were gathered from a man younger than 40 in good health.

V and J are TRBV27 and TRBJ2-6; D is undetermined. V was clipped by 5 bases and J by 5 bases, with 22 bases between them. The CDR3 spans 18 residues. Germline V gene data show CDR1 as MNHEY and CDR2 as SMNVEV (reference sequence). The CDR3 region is CASSQIYWLQSRANVLTF. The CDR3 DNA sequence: TGTGCCAGCAGTCAAATATACTGGCTACAAAGTCGGGCCAACGTCCTGACTTTC.

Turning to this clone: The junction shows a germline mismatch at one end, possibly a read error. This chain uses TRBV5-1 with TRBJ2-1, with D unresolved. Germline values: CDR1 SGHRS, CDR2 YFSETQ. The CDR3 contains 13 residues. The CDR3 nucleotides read TGCGCCAGCACCACTTATGCCTACGATGAGCAGTTCTTC. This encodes CASTTYAYDEQFF.

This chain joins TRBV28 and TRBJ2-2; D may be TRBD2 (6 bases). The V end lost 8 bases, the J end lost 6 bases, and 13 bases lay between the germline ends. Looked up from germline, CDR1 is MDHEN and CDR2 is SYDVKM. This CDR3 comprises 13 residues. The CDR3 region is CASVSRGSGELFF. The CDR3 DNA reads TGTGCCAGCGTATCCCGGGGGTCCGGGGAGCTGTTTTTT.

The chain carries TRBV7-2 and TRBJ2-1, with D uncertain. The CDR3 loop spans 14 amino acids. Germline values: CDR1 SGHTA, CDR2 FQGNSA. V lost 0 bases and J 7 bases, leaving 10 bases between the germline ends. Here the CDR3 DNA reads TGTGCCAGCAGCTTAGCGATTAGCATTAATGAGCAGTTCTTC. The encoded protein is CASSLAISINEQFF.

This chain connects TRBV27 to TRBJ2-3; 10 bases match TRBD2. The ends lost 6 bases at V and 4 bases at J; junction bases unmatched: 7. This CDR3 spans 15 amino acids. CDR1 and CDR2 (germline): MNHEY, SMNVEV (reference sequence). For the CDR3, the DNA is TGTGCCAGCAGAGGGACTAGCGCTGGCCCAGATACGCAGTATTTT. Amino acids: CASRGTSAGPDTQYF.

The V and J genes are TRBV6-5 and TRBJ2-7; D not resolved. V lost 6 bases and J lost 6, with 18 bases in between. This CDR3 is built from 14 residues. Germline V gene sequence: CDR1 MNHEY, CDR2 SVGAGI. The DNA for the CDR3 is TGTGCCAGCAGGCCCGATTCGGTAAGGTTCGAGCAGTACTTC. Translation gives CASRPDSVRFEQYF.

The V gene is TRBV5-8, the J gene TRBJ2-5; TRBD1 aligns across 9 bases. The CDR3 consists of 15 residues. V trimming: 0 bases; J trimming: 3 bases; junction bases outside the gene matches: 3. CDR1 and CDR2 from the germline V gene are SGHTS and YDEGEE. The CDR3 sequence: CASSLGGTGKETQYF. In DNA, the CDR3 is TGTGCCAGCAGCTTGGGGGGGACAGGGAAAGAGACCCAGTACTTC.

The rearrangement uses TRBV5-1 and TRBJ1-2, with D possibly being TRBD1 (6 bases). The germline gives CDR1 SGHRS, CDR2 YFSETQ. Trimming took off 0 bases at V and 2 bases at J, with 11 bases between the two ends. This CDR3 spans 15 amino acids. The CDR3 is CASSLDPGGNYGYTF. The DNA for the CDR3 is TGCGCCAGCAGCTTGGATCCGGGGGGCAACTATGGCTACACCTTC.

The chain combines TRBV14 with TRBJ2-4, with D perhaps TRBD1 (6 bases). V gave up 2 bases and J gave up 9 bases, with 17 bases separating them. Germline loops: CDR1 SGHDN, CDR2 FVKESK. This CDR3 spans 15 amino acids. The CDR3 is CASSQNLAGVGIQYF. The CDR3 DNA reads TGTGCCAGCAGCCAAAATCTGGCAGGGGTGGGCATTCAGTACTTC.

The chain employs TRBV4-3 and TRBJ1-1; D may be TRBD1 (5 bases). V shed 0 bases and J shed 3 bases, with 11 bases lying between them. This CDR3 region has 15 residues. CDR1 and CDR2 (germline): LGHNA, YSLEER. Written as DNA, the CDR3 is TGCGCCAGCAGCCAAGACGTTAGAGGGGACACTGAAGCTTTCTTT. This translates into CASSQDVRGDTEAFF.

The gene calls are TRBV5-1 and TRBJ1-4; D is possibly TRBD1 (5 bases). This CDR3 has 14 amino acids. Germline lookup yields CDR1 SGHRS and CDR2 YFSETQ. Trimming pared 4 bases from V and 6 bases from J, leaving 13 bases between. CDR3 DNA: TGCGCCAGCAGCATGGGGGTTCGGGATGAAAAACTGTTTTTT. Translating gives CASSMGVRDEKLFF.

The CDR3 sequence: CASSQVLGVGTEAFF. The CDR3 DNA follows: TGTGCCAGCAGCCAGGTGTTGGGGGTGGGCACTGAAGCTTTCTTT. This chain joins TRBV4-2 and TRBJ1-1; D is perhaps TRBD1 (5 bases). Deletions cut 3 bases from V and 4 bases from J, with 15 bases between. Per germline, CDR1 LGHNA and CDR2 YNFKEQ. The CDR3 length is 15 residues.

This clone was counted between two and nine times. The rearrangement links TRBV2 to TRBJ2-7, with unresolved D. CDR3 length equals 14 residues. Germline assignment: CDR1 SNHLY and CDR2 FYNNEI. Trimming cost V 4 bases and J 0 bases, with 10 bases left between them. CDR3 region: CASSVGPSSYEQYF. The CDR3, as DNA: TGTGCCAGCAGTGTCGGCCCGAGCTCCTACGAGCAGTACTTC.

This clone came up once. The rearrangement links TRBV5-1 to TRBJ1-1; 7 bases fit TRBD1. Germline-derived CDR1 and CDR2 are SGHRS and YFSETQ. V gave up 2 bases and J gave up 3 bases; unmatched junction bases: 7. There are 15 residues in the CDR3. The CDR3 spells CASSLSTGRDTEAFF. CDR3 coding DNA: TGCGCCAGCAGCTTATCGACAGGGAGGGACACTGAAGCTTTCTTT.

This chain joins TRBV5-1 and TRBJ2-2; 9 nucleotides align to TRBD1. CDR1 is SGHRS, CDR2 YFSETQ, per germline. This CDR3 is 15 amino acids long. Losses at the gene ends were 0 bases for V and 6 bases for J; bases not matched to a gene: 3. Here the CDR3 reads CASSLGDREAGELFF. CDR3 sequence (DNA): TGCGCCAGCAGCTTGGGGGACAGGGAAGCCGGGGAGCTGTTTTTT. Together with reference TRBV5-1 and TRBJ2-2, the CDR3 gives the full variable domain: KAGVTQTPRYLIKTRGQQVTLSCSPISGHRSVSWYQQTPGQGLQFLFEYFSETQRNKGNFPGRFSGRQFSNSRSEMNVSTLELGDSALYLCASSLGDREAGELFFGEGSRLTVL.

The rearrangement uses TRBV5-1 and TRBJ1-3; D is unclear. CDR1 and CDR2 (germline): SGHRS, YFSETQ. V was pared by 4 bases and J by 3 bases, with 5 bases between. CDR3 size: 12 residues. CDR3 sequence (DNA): TGCGCCAGCAGCCGGGGTGGAAACACCATATATTTT. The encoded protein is CASSRGGNTIYF.

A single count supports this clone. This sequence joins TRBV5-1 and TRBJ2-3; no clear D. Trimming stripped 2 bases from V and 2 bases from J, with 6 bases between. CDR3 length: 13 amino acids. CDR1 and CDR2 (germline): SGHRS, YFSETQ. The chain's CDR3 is CASSFIPTDTQYF. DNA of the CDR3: TGCGCCAGCAGCTTTATCCCCACAGATACGCAGTATTTT.

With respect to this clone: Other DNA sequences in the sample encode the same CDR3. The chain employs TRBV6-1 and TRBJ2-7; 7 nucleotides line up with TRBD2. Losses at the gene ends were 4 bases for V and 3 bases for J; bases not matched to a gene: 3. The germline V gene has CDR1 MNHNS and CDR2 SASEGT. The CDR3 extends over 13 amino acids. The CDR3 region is CASSVGGVYEQYF. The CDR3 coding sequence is TGTGCCAGCAGTGTTGGGGGGGTCTACGAGCAGTACTTC.

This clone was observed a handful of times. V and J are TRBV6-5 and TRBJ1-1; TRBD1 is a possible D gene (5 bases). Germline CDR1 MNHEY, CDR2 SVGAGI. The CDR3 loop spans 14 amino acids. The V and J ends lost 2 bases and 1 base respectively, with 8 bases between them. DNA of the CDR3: TGTGCCAGCAGTTACGGGGCTGCGAACACTGAAGCTTTCTTT. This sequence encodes CASSYGAANTEAFF.

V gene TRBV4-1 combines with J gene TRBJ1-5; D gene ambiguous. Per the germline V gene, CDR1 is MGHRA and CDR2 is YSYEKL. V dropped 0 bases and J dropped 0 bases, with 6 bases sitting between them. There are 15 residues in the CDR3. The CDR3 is CASSQDWNSNQPQHF. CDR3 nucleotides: TGCGCCAGCAGCCAAGATTGGAATAGCAATCAGCCCCAGCATTTT.

This CDR3 reads CASSSFTGLTGNTIYF. As DNA, the CDR3 is TGTGCCAGCAGCTCATTTACAGGGTTAACTGGAAACACCATATATTTT. The chain couples TRBV7-9 to TRBJ1-3; perhaps TRBD1 as D (6 bases). V gave up 4 bases and J gave up 2 bases, with 15 bases separating them. Per the germline V gene, CDR1 is SEHNR and CDR2 is FQNEAQ (reference sequence). This CDR3 has 16 amino acids.

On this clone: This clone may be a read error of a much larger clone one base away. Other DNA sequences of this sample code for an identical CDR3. The CDR3 reads CASSGTGYEQYF. The CDR3 nucleotides read TGTGCCAGCAGTGGGACAGGCTACGAGCAGTACTTC. The J gene is TRBJ2-7, the V gene TRBV25-1, with TRBD1 identical over 7 bases. The CDR3 is 12 residues long. Germline-derived CDR1 and CDR2 are MGHDK and SYGVNS. V lost 4 bases, J lost 3 bases, and 0 bases stayed unmatched.

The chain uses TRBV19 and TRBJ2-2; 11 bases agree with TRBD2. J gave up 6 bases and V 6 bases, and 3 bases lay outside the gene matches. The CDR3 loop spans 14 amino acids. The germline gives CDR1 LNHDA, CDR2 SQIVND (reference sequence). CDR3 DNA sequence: TGTGCCAGTAGCACTAGCGGGAGTGCCGGGGAGCTGTTTTTT. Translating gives CASSTSGSAGELFF.

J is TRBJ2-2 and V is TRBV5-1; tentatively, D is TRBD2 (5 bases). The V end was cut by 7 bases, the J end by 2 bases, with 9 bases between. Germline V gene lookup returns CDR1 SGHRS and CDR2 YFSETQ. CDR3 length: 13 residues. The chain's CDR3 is CASRTRNTGELFF. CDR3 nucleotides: TGCGCCAGCCGAACTAGAAACACCGGGGAGCTGTTTTTT.

The CDR3 is CASRTPWGAYEQYF. CDR3 nucleotide sequence: TGTGCCAGCAGGACACCGTGGGGCGCCTACGAGCAGTACTTC. The chain links TRBV6-5 to TRBJ2-7; a weak D match, TRBD1 (5 bases). Germline V gives CDR1 MNHEY, CDR2 SVGAGI. The length of the CDR3 is 14 residues. V was shortened by 6 bases and J by 2 bases, with 14 bases between the two germline ends.

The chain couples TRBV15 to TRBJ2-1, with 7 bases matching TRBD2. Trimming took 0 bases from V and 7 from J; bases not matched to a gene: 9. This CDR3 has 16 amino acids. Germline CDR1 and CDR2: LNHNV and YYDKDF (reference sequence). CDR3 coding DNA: TGTGCCACCAGCAGAGATCTAGCGGCCGGCCAGAATGAGCAGTTCTTC. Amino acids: CATSRDLAAGQNEQFF.

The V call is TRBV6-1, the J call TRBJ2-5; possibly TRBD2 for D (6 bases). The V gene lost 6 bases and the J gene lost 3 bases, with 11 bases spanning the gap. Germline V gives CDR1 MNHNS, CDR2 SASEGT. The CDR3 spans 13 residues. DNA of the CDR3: TGTGCCAGCAGGCAGTGGAGGGAAGAGACCCAGTACTTC. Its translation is CASRQWREETQYF.

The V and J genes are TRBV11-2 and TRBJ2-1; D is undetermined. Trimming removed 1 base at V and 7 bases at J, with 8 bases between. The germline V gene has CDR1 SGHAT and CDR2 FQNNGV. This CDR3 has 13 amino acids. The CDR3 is CASSLVWRNEQFF. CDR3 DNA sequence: TGTGCCAGCAGCTTAGTTTGGCGTAATGAGCAGTTCTTC.

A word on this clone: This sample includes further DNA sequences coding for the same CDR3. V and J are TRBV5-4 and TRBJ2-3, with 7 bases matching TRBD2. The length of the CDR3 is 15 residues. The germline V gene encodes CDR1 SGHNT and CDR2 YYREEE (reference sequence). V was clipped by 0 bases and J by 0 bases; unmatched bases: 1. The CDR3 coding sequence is TGTGCCAGCAGCTTGGCTAGCGGTAGCACAGATACGCAGTATTTT. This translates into CASSLASGSTDTQYF.

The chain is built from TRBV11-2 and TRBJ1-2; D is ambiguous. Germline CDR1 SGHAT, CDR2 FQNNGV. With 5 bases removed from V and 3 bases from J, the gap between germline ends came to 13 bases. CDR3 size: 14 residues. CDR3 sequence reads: CASSLSNGDYGYTF. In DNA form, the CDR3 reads TGTGCCAGCAGCCTTTCTAACGGAGACTATGGCTACACCTTC.

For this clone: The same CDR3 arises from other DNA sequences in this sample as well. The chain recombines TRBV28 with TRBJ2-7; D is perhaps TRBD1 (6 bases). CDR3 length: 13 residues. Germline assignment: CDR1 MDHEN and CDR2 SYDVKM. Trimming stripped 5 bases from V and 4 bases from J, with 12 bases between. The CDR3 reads CASSPGTLYEQYF. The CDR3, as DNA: TGTGCCAGCAGTCCAGGGACACTGTACGAGCAGTACTTC.

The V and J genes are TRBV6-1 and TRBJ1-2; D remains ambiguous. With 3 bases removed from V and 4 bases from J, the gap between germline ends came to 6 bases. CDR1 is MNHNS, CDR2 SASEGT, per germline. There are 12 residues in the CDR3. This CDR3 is CASSESSYGYTF. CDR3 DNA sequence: TGTGCCAGCAGTGAGTCCAGCTATGGCTACACCTTC.